Listed below are T cell receptor beta chains from one sample, sequenced in a study of cytomegalovirus exposure and HLA in healthy donors. Only in-frame clones appear in the TCRdb table, and some are missing; sequencing was by immunoSEQ multiplex PCR. This sample has 160,000 or so clones, with less than 90% found just once. Specimen: PBMCs. These receptors originate from a man younger than 30 in good health and CMV-seronegative. Both conserved end residues are part of each CDR3. D genes are given only for firm matches. Clone size appears in some rows only: once, few, many, or a class for an expanded clone.

TRBJ1-3 NA TRBV6-5 TRBD1 TGTGCCAGCAGTTTCCTACAGGGGGCTGGAAACACCATATATTTT CASSFLQGAGNTIYF
TRBJ1-1 NA TRBV5-4 TRBD1 TGTGCCAGCAGCCAGGGGGGAGGTCGGATGAACACTGAAGCTTTCTTT CASSQGGGRMNTEAFF
TRBJ2-7 NA TRBV27 NA TGTGCCAGCAGTACCAACACCCAGGCGGGAGAGCAGTACTTC CASSTNTQAGEQYF
TRBJ1-2 NA TRBV5-1 NA TGCGCCAGCAGCTTCCTGCAGGGGACCGAATATGGCTACACCTTC CASSFLQGTEYGYTF
TRBJ1-2 NA TRBV30 NA TGTGCCTGGAGTGGGTCCTCGGGTGGCTACACCTTC CAWSGSSGGYTF
TRBJ2-7 few TRBV2 NA TGTGCCAGCCTCGTTCTTTCAGGGGCCTACGAGCAGTACTTC CASLVLSGAYEQYF
TRBJ1-5 NA TRBV28 NA TGTGCCAGCAGTCCCCCGGGGATTCGGGGGAGTCAGCCCCAGCATTTT CASSPPGIRGSQPQHF
TRBJ2-1 NA TRBV7-8 TRBD1 TGTGCCAGCAGCTCAAGGGGGCTAGCTGTACCAGAGCAGTTCTTC CASSSRGLAVPEQFF
TRBJ2-7 NA TRBV7-2 NA TGTGCCAGCAGCTCCCGCAGCGGACGTCCCTACGAGCAGTACTTC CASSSRSGRPYEQYF
TRBJ2-2 NA TRBV25-1 NA TGTGCCAGCAGGAGGTCCGTAACTGGGAACACCGGGGAGCTGTTTTTT CASRRSVTGNTGELFF
TRBJ1-6 NA TRBV2 NA TGTGCCAGCAGAGGGTCCGGACAGATGAATTCACCCCTCCACTTT CASRGSGQMNSPLHF
TRBJ2-7 NA TRBV7-9 TRBD1 TGTTCCAGCAGCCCGGGGCCAGGGGGCTCCTACGAGCAGTACTTC CSSSPGPGGSYEQYF
TRBJ2-1 NA TRBV28 TRBD1 TGTGCCAGCCATTCGGTTGGACAGGGGAACAATGAGCAGTTCTTC CASHSVGQGNNEQFF
TRBJ2-7 NA TRBV18 NA TGTGCCAGCTCACCACTCTCCTCGAGGGACGAGCAGTACTTC CASSPLSSRDEQYF
TRBJ2-2 NA TRBV10-3 TRBD2 TGTGCCATCAGTGCACGATCACTAGCGGGGACGAACACCGGGGAGCTGTTTTTT CAISARSLAGTNTGELFF
TRBJ1-2 NA TRBV18 NA TGTGCCAGCTCACCTTTTGACTCCCCCCTGCTAGGCTACACCTTC CASSPFDSPLLGYTF
TRBJ1-2 NA TRBV4-1 NA TGCGCCAGCAGCCAAGACGGTAACTATGGCTACACCTTC CASSQDGNYGYTF
TRBJ2-1 once TRBV7-3 TRBD2 TGTGCCAGCAGCTCCCCATCCCCGGGACTAGGGGATGGTGAGCAGTTCTTC CASSSPSPGLGDGEQFF
TRBJ1-1 once TRBV15 NA TGTGCCACCAGAGGGGGGGGAGAGTCGGCTTTCTTT CATRGGGESAFF
TRBJ1-1 NA TRBV19 NA TGTGCCAGTAGCCGCGGACTTATGAACACTGAAGCTTTCTTT CASSRGLMNTEAFF
TRBJ1-5 NA TRBV19 NA TGTGCCAGTAGTACCCGATACAGGGAAAAGAGGGGCAATCAGCCCCAGCATTTT CASSTRYREKRGNQPQHF
TRBJ2-5 NA TRBV6-6 TRBD2 TGTGCCAGCAGTAGGGGGACTAGCGGGATAGGTACCCAGTACTTC CASSRGTSGIGTQYF
TRBJ2-7 NA TRBV19 NA TGTGCCAGTAGTATGCAAGACACCATCTACGAGCAGTACTTC CASSMQDTIYEQYF
TRBJ2-3 NA TRBV5-1 NA TGCGCCAGCAGCTTGCATTCCCTAGGTCCCACAGATACGCAGTATTTT CASSLHSLGPTDTQYF
TRBJ1-1 NA TRBV9 NA TGTGCCAGCAGCCCCCATGTTGAGGGGGTCGGCACTGAAGCTTTCTTT CASSPHVEGVGTEAFF
TRBJ1-6 NA TRBV5-4 TRBD1 TGTGCCAGCAGCTCATTTGACAGGGAGTATAATTCACCCCTCCACTTT CASSSFDREYNSPLHF
TRBJ2-5 NA TRBV7-8 TRBD2 TGTGCCAGCAGCCCAGTAGCGGGGGGACCCCAAGAGACCCAGTACTTC CASSPVAGGPQETQYF
TRBJ2-7 NA TRBV19 TRBD1 TGTGCCAGTAGTATACGAGGGACAGTACACTCCTACGAGCAGTACTTC CASSIRGTVHSYEQYF
TRBJ2-7 NA TRBV7-8 NA TGTGCCAGCAGCCACTGGGCAGTCCACGAGCAGTACTTC CASSHWAVHEQYF
TRBJ2-3 NA TRBV2 NA TGTGCCAGCAGTGAAGGATTGGCGGCTCCGCAGTATTTT CASSEGLAAPQYF
TRBJ1-2 NA TRBV7-8 TRBD1 TGTGCCAGCAGCTTAGGTATCCGGACAGGGGCGTCGAACTATGGCTACACCTTC CASSLGIRTGASNYGYTF
TRBJ2-5 NA TRBV6-1 TRBD2 TGTGCCAGCAGTGAAGCGCTCGGACTAGCGGGGGCGGAGACCCAGTACTTC CASSEALGLAGAETQYF
TRBJ1-1 NA TRBV5-5 NA TGTGCCAGCGAGCAGTGGGCGATCGGGAACACTGAAGCTTTCTTT CASEQWAIGNTEAFF
TRBJ2-7 NA TRBV11-2 TRBD1 TGTGCCAGCAGCTACGGGACAGGGGCCTACGAGCAGTACTTC CASSYGTGAYEQYF
TRBJ2-1 NA TRBV19 NA TGTGCCAGTAGTATGGCGGTCGCCTCCTACAATGAGCAGTTCTTC CASSMAVASYNEQFF
TRBJ2-3 NA TRBV4-1 TRBD1 TGCGCCAGCACCCCAGGGGGCTTCGGCACAGATACGCAGTATTTT CASTPGGFGTDTQYF
TRBJ2-7 NA TRBV6-5 TRBD1 TGTGCCAGCAGTCCCGGGACAGGGAACGAGCAGTACTTC CASSPGTGNEQYF